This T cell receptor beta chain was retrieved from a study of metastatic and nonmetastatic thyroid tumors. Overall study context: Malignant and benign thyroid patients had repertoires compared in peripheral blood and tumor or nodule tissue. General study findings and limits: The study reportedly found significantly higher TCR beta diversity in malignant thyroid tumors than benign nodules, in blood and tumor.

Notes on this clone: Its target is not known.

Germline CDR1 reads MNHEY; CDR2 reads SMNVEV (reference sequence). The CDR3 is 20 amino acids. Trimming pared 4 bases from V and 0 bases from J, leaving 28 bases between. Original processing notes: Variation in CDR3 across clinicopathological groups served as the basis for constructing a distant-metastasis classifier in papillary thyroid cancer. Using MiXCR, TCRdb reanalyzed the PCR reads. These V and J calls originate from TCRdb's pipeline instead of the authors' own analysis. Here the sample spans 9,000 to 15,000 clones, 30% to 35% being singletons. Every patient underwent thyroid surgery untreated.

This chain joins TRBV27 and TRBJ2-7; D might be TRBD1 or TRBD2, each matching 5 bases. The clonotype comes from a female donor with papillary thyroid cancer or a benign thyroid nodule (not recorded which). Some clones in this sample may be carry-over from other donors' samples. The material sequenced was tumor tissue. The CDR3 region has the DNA TGTGCCAGCAGTTCCCTAGGTGGGACGGCCGGGATTAGCTTCTCCTACGAGCAGTACTTC. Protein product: CASSSLGGTAGISFSYEQYF.